Listed below are T cell receptor beta chains from one sample, sequenced in a study of T-cell reconstitution after alpha-beta-depleted transplantation in children. TCRdb reprocessed the PCR reads via MiXCR and lists one record per CDR3 protein. The sample lists 250,000 to 300,000 distinct CDR3 sequences; 9.9% were seen once. The sample here was PBMCs from the stem cell graft donor, taken from the stem cell graft. These receptors all stem from a human donor who donated a stem cell graft to a child with SCID. The CDR3 runs from the conserved cysteine through the conserved F or W.

V: TRBV11-2; J: TRBJ2-2; CDR3: CASSPRQPGLGPGELFF
V: TRBV12-3/TRBV12-4; J: TRBJ2-2; CDR3: CASSPGLGGTGELFF
V: TRBV6-5; J: TRBJ1-4; CDR3: CASRGQVGKNEKLFF
V: TRBV15; J: TRBJ2-3; CDR3: CATSRELAGQVTQYF
V: TRBV20-1; J: TRBJ2-2; CDR3: CSARGPGYGELFF
V: TRBV4-1; J: TRBJ2-5; CDR3: CASARAGSETQYF
V: TRBV10-3; J: TRBJ2-1; CDR3: CAIITSFNEQFF
V: TRBV6-1; J: TRBJ1-2; CDR3: CASSGQDDYGYTF
V: TRBV7-9; J: TRBJ1-3; CDR3: CASSSGAGSTIYF
V: TRBV12-3/TRBV12-4; J: TRBJ2-7; CDR3: CASSLIQGYEQYF
V: TRBV3-1; J: TRBJ2-1; CDR3: CASSHGTSGGNNEQFF
V: TRBV19; J: TRBJ2-2; CDR3: CASSNPGQVTGELFF
V: TRBV6-5; J: TRBJ2-7; CDR3: CASSYDARVVGEQYF
V: TRBV9; J: TRBJ2-7; CDR3: CASSASWGIVYEQYF
V: TRBV20-1; J: TRBJ2-3; CDR3: CSARRTSGGAVTQYF
V: TRBV6-5; J: TRBJ2-2; CDR3: CASSNSPGLGELFF
V: TRBV20-1; J: TRBJ2-5; CDR3: CSARQGAGETQYF
V: TRBV25-1; J: TRBJ2-5; CDR3: CASSEFTGEETQYF
V: TRBV10-3; J: TRBJ1-4; CDR3: CAISRDVNEKLFF
V: TRBV6-5; J: TRBJ1-3; CDR3: CASSYSLGGADTIYF
V: TRBV20-1; J: TRBJ1-5; CDR3: CSARELTGIGQPQHF
V: TRBV6-5; J: TRBJ2-1; CDR3: CASSYSVRGLAGTNEQFF
V: TRBV15; J: TRBJ1-3; CDR3: CATSREGISGNTIYF
V: TRBV4-2; J: TRBJ2-3; CDR3: CASSQTGANTGTQYF
V: TRBV7-2; J: TRBJ2-3; CDR3: CASSLGPGASTDTQYF
V: TRBV15; J: TRBJ1-4; CDR3: CATSRDGGSEKLFF
V: TRBV20-1; J: TRBJ2-5; CDR3: CSAEGGLAGPSQETQYF
V: TRBV10-3; J: TRBJ1-6; CDR3: CAISESTGFDSPLHF
V: TRBV12-3/TRBV12-4; J: TRBJ1-1; CDR3: CASSYKGGNTEAFF
V: TRBV9; J: TRBJ2-3; CDR3: CASSPGPPDTQYF
V: TRBV2; J: TRBJ2-5; CDR3: CASQASPSGTQYF
V: TRBV12-3/TRBV12-4; J: TRBJ2-2; CDR3: CASSLVGESRELFF
V: TRBV12-3/TRBV12-4; J: TRBJ1-1; CDR3: CASSLIGGPEAFF
V: TRBV4-2; J: TRBJ1-1; CDR3: CASGPGPLCTEAFF
V: TRBV7-9; J: TRBJ1-2; CDR3: CASSLWSEDYGYTF
V: TRBV5-1; J: TRBJ1-5; CDR3: CASSLSGADQPQHF
V: TRBV6-1; J: TRBJ2-3; CDR3: CASSQLRGSGAADTQYF
V: TRBV12-3/TRBV12-4; J: TRBJ2-7; CDR3: CASTAGVGQGVYEQYF
V: TRBV29-1; J: TRBJ2-1; CDR3: CSVEREGLYYNEQFF
V: TRBV20-1; J: TRBJ2-2; CDR3: CSARDRPGNTGELFF
V: TRBV10-3; J: TRBJ1-6; CDR3: CAISDGTGSPLHF
V: TRBV7-9; J: TRBJ1-2; CDR3: CASSSEGQGDGYTF
V: TRBV7-9; J: TRBJ2-2; CDR3: CASSTPGSPSAGELFF
V: TRBV28; J: TRBJ1-1; CDR3: CASSPRVWNTEAFF
V: TRBV27; J: TRBJ2-3; CDR3: CASSFLGGGTDTQYF
V: TRBV9; J: TRBJ2-1; CDR3: CASSVGSGGSNEQFF
V: TRBV29-1; J: TRBJ2-2; CDR3: CSVARDRGSTGELFF
V: TRBV6-5; J: TRBJ2-7; CDR3: CASSYRGQGYEQYF
V: TRBV5-1; J: TRBJ2-5; CDR3: CASRRGQEYQETQYF
V: TRBV20-1; J: TRBJ2-5; CDR3: CSARMGWTSQETQYF